These T cell receptor beta chains were read from a single sample in a study of identical twins. Via MiXCR, TCRdb re-called the 5' RACE reads, giving one row per CDR3 protein. The data show 1.5 million to 2 million distinct CDR3 sequences, around a third seen once. Input material: cord blood. These receptors were taken from a newborn girl in good health. CDR3s include the opening cysteine and the closing phenylalanine or tryptophan. A D gene is named only where the DNA matches it firmly. Not all rows give a size; the values are once, few, many and, for expanded clones, a class.

clone size	D gene	V gene	J gene	CDR3 protein	CDR3 DNA
many	-	TRBV4-2	TRBJ1-2	CASSQDTGNYGYTF	TGTGCCAGCAGCCAAGATACAGGGAACTATGGCTACACCTTC
-	-	TRBV5-6	TRBJ2-7	CASSRFSGLYNEQYF	TGTGCCAGCAGCCGATTCAGTGGGCTCTACAATGAGCAGTACTTC
-	-	TRBV20-1	TRBJ1-2	CSARLVLGTNYGYTF	TGCAGTGCTAGATTGGTTTTAGGGACAAACTATGGCTACACCTTC
-	-	TRBV6-1	TRBJ1-5	CASLRQGTDSNQPQHF	TGTGCCAGCCTCCGTCAAGGGACGGATAGCAATCAGCCCCAGCATTTT
-	TRBD1	TRBV20-1	TRBJ1-5	CSANRDRGNQPQHF	TGCAGTGCTAACCGGGACAGGGGTAATCAGCCCCAGCATTTT
-	-	TRBV5-1	TRBJ2-7	CASSFRAAYNEQYF	TGCGCCAGCAGCTTCAGGGCGGCCTACAATGAGCAGTACTTC
many	-	TRBV24-1	TRBJ2-5	CATSDFWETQYF	TGTGCCACCAGTGATTTTTGGGAGACCCAGTACTTC
many	TRBD2	TRBV6-5	TRBJ2-1	CASSPTSGRHNEQFF	TGTGCCAGCAGTCCCACTAGCGGGAGACACAATGAGCAGTTCTTC
few	TRBD1	TRBV10-3	TRBJ2-7	CAISESTGGEQYF	TGTGCCATCAGTGAGTCGACAGGGGGCGAGCAGTACTTC
-	-	TRBV20-1	TRBJ1-2	CSARGAGEIYGYTF	TGCAGTGCTAGAGGTGCAGGGGAGATTTATGGCTACACCTTC
-	-	TRBV4-2	TRBJ1-5	CASSQETGRQPQHF	TGTGCCAGCAGCCAAGAGACAGGAAGGCAGCCCCAGCATTTT
-	TRBD2	TRBV29-1	TRBJ2-7	CSVWTSRGAVRNSSYEQYF	TGCAGCGTTTGGACTAGCAGGGGAGCCGTACGAAACAGCTCCTACGAGCAGTACTTC